Presented here are 28 T cell receptor beta chains from one specimen sequenced in a study of blood T cell repertoires in COVID-19. Some clones are missing from TCRdb's copy, which holds only in-frame ones; the method was immunoSEQ multiplex PCR. The sample gives about 160,000 clones, around 82% of which show up once; roughly 6% is in the top ten. Sample: PBMCs or T cells enriched from blood (not recorded which). These receptors originate from a man between 40 and 49 years old who had recovered from COVID-19.

The chain is built from TRBV2 and TRBJ2-2; D is perhaps TRBD2 (5 bases). V was trimmed by 7 bases and J by 2 bases, leaving 14 bases between them. Germline values: CDR1 SNHLY, CDR2 FYNNEI. CDR3 length equals 15 residues. The CDR3, as DNA: TGTGCCAGCAATCCATTTCGGGGTAACACCGGGGAGCTGTTTTTT. This gives the protein CASNPFRGNTGELFF.

This sequence joins TRBV14 and TRBJ1-1; D is unresolved. Germline V lookup: CDR1 SGHDN, CDR2 FVKESK. The CDR3 runs 14 residues. The ends were cut back, 0 bases at V and 3 bases at J, with 8 bases in the middle. CDR3 in amino acids: CASSQDPSYTEAFF. Here the CDR3 DNA reads TGTGCCAGCAGCCAAGATCCCTCCTACACTGAAGCTTTCTTT.

A single count supports this clone. The chain is built from TRBV27 and TRBJ1-2; D might be TRBD1 (6 bases). The V end lost 0 bases, the J end lost 4 bases, and 12 bases lay between the germline ends. Germline CDR1 reads MNHEY; CDR2 reads SMNVEV (reference sequence). The CDR3 is made up of 15 amino acids. CDR3 amino acids: CASSLSYRAAYGYTF. CDR3 bases: TGTGCCAGCAGTTTATCTTACAGGGCAGCCTATGGCTACACCTTC.

This clone was found once. The chain carries TRBV3-1 (or the pseudogene TRBV3-2) and TRBJ2-5; D perhaps matches TRBD2 (7 bases). V was cut by 3 bases and J by 7 bases, with 18 bases left in between. This CDR3 comprises 15 residues. Germline CDR1 LGHDT, CDR2 YNNKEL (reference sequence). CDR3 nucleotide sequence: TGTGCCAGCAGCCAGGTACGGGGGGCTACCAGGACCCAGTACTTC. This codes for CASSQVRGATRTQYF.

This sequence joins TRBV5-4 and TRBJ2-5; 7 nucleotides agree with TRBD1. This CDR3 contains 14 residues. Germline-derived CDR1 and CDR2 are SGHNT and YYREEE (reference sequence). The V and J ends lost 4 bases and 5 bases, in that order; junction bases with no gene match: 8. The DNA for the CDR3 is TGTGCCAGCAGCGCACAGGGGACACGCGAGACCCAGTACTTC. It translates to CASSAQGTRETQYF.

The CDR3 reads CASSPPRGQPQHF. The CDR3 DNA sequence: TGTGCCAGCAGTCCACCCCGAGGTCAGCCCCAGCATTTT. The chain joins TRBV2 to TRBJ1-5; D ambiguous. The CDR3 covers 13 residues. The V gene's germline CDR1 is SNHLY and CDR2 FYNNEI. The V end was cut by 5 bases, the J end by 6 bases, with 11 bases between.

The V call is TRBV7-9, the J call TRBJ2-5; 14 bases are shared with TRBD2. Germline V gives CDR1 SEHNR, CDR2 FQNEAQ (reference sequence). This CDR3 is 16 amino acids long. V gave up 5 bases and J gave up 2 bases; unmatched junction bases: 4. As DNA, the CDR3 is TGTGCCAGCAGCCCCCGGACTAGCGGGGGGCAAGAGACCCAGTACTTC. It codes for CASSPRTSGGQETQYF.

CDR3 amino acids: CASRTGTGAGELFF. The CDR3 DNA follows: TGTGCCAGCAGAACCGGGACAGGGGCCGGGGAGCTGTTTTTT. The chain couples TRBV27 to TRBJ2-2, with 10 bases aligning to TRBD1. Trimming removed 6 bases from V and 6 bases from J; junction bases left unmatched: 4. The V gene's germline CDR1 is MNHEY and CDR2 SMNVEV (reference sequence). CDR3 length: 14 residues.

The chain links TRBV19 to TRBJ1-2; no clear D gene. Trimming removed 4 bases from V and 2 bases from J, with 14 bases in between. The CDR3 loop spans 15 amino acids. Germline values: CDR1 LNHDA, CDR2 SQIVND (reference sequence). The CDR3 sequence is CASSSRGQSNYGYTF. DNA for the CDR3: TGTGCCAGTAGTAGTCGTGGGCAATCCAACTATGGCTACACCTTC. Supplemented by reference TRBV19 and TRBJ1-2, the full variable domain reads DGGITQSPKYLFRKEGQNVTLSCEQNLNHDAMYWYRQDPGQGLRLIYYSQIVNDFQKGDIAEGYSVSREKKESFPLTVTSAQKNPTAFYLCASSSRGQSNYGYTFGSGTRLTVV.

The CDR3: CASSERRAGELFF. In DNA, the CDR3 is TGTGCCAGCAGTGAAAGGAGAGCCGGGGAGCTGTTTTTT. The chain links TRBV2 to TRBJ2-2; no definite D call. In germline, CDR1 is SNHLY, CDR2 FYNNEI. V was shortened by 2 bases and J by 6 bases, with 7 bases between the two germline ends. This CDR3 is 13 amino acids long. The complete variable domain, with remaining parts taken from reference TRBV2 and TRBJ2-2, reads EPEVTQTPSHQVTQMGQEVILRCVPISNHLYFYWYRQILGQKVEFLVSFYNNEISEKSEIFDDQFSVERPDGSNFTLKIRSTKLEDSAMYFCASSERRAGELFFGEGSRLTVL.

There are a few counts of this clone. The CDR3: CASSRLADTQYF. Written as DNA, the CDR3 is TGTGCCAGCAGCCGACTAGCGGATACGCAGTATTTT. This chain joins TRBV7-8 and TRBJ2-3, with TRBD2 identical over 8 bases. Losses at the gene ends were 5 bases for V and 6 bases for J; bases not matched to a gene: 1. There are 12 residues in the CDR3. Germline CDR1 SGHVS, CDR2 FQNEAQ. The complete variable domain, with remaining parts taken from reference TRBV7-8 and TRBJ2-3, reads GAGVSQSPRYKVAKRGQDVALRCDPISGHVSLFWYQQALGQGPEFLTYFQNEAQLDKSGLPSDRFFAERPEGSVSTLKIQRTQQEDSAVYLCASSRLADTQYFGPGTRLTVL.

The CDR3 reads CASSSPETGAEKLFF. The CDR3 bases are TGCGCCAGCAGTTCCCCGGAGACAGGGGCAGAAAAACTGTTTTTT. J is TRBJ1-4 and V is TRBV5-1; TRBD1 matches at 8 bases. Per the germline V gene, CDR1 is SGHRS and CDR2 is YFSETQ. This CDR3 has 15 residues. Unmatched junction bases numbered 11, after V lost 5 bases and J lost 8 bases.

This clone was found once. V gene TRBV27 combines with J gene TRBJ1-5; D perhaps matches TRBD1 (5 bases). CDR3 length equals 15 residues. The V end lost 2 bases, the J end lost 3 bases, and 11 bases lay between the germline ends. Germline V gene sequence: CDR1 MNHEY, CDR2 SMNVEV (reference sequence). CDR3 nucleotide sequence: TGTGCCAGCAGTTTAGGTGCAGGGTTCAATCAGCCCCAGCATTTT. It encodes CASSLGAGFNQPQHF.

V and J are TRBV11-2 and TRBJ2-2; 8 bases match TRBD2. This CDR3 region has 15 residues. Germline V gene sequence: CDR1 SGHAT, CDR2 FQNNGV. Losses at the gene ends were 3 bases for V and 0 bases for J; bases not matched to a gene: 0. CDR3 in amino acids: CASSFSGANTGELFF. CDR3 in DNA: TGTGCCAGCAGCTTTAGCGGGGCGAACACCGGGGAGCTGTTTTTT.

The rearrangement uses TRBV7-3 and TRBJ2-7; 9 bases align to TRBD1. In germline, CDR1 is SGHTA, CDR2 FQGTGA. The trim removed 4 bases at V and 3 bases at J, leaving 4 bases unmatched. The CDR3 loop spans 14 amino acids. The CDR3: CASSSSTGGYEQYF. The CDR3, as DNA: TGTGCCAGCAGCTCGTCGACAGGGGGCTACGAGCAGTACTTC.

Only a few counts were recorded for this clone. CDR3 in amino acids: CASSVTSGANTGELFF. The CDR3 DNA sequence: TGCGCCAGCAGTGTAACTAGCGGAGCGAACACCGGGGAGCTGTTTTTT. The chain carries TRBV5-1 and TRBJ2-2; 8 nucleotides match TRBD2. The CDR3 runs 16 residues. Trimming removed 5 bases from V and 0 bases from J; junction bases left unmatched: 6. Germline V gives CDR1 SGHRS, CDR2 YFSETQ.

V usage is TRBV6-5 and J usage is TRBJ2-3, with TRBD2 matching over 10 bases. J was trimmed by 3 bases and V by 8 bases; bases with no gene match: 2. Germline V CDR1 and CDR2: MNHEY, SVGAGI. The CDR3 is made up of 13 amino acids. The CDR3 DNA is TGTGCCAGCCGGACTAGCGGAACAGATACGCAGTATTTT. Protein product: CASRTSGTDTQYF.

The V and J genes are TRBV14 and TRBJ2-3; 8 bases fit TRBD2. The CDR3 has 15 residues. Per the germline V gene, CDR1 is SGHDN and CDR2 is FVKESK. V lost 4 bases and J lost 6; bases outside the gene matches: 9. This CDR3 is CASSRLAGLADTQYF. The CDR3 nucleotides read TGTGCCAGCAGCCGATTAGCGGGATTAGCGGATACGCAGTATTTT.

The chain uses TRBV3-1 (or the pseudogene TRBV3-2) and TRBJ1-3; possible D gene TRBD1, 5 bases. The CDR3 is 16 amino acids. Germline loops: CDR1 LGHDT, CDR2 YNNKEL (reference sequence). Trimming pared 1 base from V and 0 bases from J, leaving 10 bases between. CDR3 bases: TGTGCCAGCAGCCAAGGGGGGACTCTCTCTGGAAACACCATATATTTT. Its translation: CASSQGGTLSGNTIYF.

The V gene is TRBV27, the J gene TRBJ2-5, with a possible D match to TRBD1 (6 bases). This CDR3 has 15 amino acids. Per the germline V gene, CDR1 is MNHEY and CDR2 is SMNVEV (reference sequence). The V end lost 1 base, the J end lost 1 base, and 10 bases lay between the germline ends. DNA of the CDR3: TGTGCCAGCAGTTTATTTGGGGGCTTCCAAGAGACCCAGTACTTC. Translated: CASSLFGGFQETQYF.

V usage is TRBV2 and J usage is TRBJ1-6, with D tentatively TRBD1 (6 bases). The CDR3 extends over 14 amino acids. The germline gives CDR1 SNHLY, CDR2 FYNNEI. The germline V and J ends were trimmed by 6 bases and 10 bases, with 16 bases remaining between them. In nucleotides, the CDR3 is TGTGCCAGCAGACAGGGACATAAGGGCTCACCCCTCCACTTT. This sequence encodes CASRQGHKGSPLHF.

The chain couples TRBV10-1 to TRBJ2-7; 11 nucleotides align to TRBD2. V shed 2 bases and J 2 bases; nucleotides not matched to a gene: 11. The CDR3 consists of 18 residues. Germline CDR1 WNHNN, CDR2 SYGVQD (reference sequence). CDR3 region: CASSEPLAGAGLAYEQYF. The CDR3 DNA is TGCGCCAGCAGTGAGCCACTAGCGGGGGCCGGTTTAGCCTACGAGCAGTACTTC.

The J gene is TRBJ2-2, the V gene TRBV2, with TRBD2 matching over 8 bases. Per germline, CDR1 SNHLY and CDR2 FYNNEI. CDR3 size: 13 residues. V was pared by 9 bases and J by 6 bases, with 6 bases of the junction left unmatched. This chain's CDR3 is CARTGGPSGELFF. CDR3 DNA: TGTGCCAGGACGGGGGGGCCATCCGGGGAGCTGTTTTTT.

The rearrangement joins TRBV23-1 to TRBJ1-2; D remains unclear. TRBV23-1 belongs to the ORF category, with a function that is uncertain. V dropped 1 base and J dropped 8 bases, with 11 bases sitting between them. This CDR3 is 13 amino acids long. The CDR3 is CASSQYREPGYTF. The CDR3 DNA sequence: TGCGCCAGCAGTCAATACAGAGAACCGGGCTACACCTTC.

This clone was counted once. The chain employs TRBV5-1 and TRBJ1-2; D is unclear. Germline values: CDR1 SGHRS, CDR2 YFSETQ. The ends were cut back, 6 bases at V and 4 bases at J, with 16 bases in the middle. This CDR3 is built from 14 residues. The CDR3 sequence: CASNPREDPYGYTF. The CDR3, as DNA: TGCGCCAGCAACCCGCGGGAGGATCCCTATGGCTACACCTTC.

This clone was seen a few times. Other DNA sequences within the sample encode an identical CDR3. V and J are TRBV3-1 (or the pseudogene TRBV3-2) and TRBJ1-1, with a possible D match to TRBD1 (5 bases). The CDR3 consists of 13 residues. Trimming took 6 bases from V and 1 from J, leaving 9 bases between them. The germline V gene has CDR1 LGHDT and CDR2 YNNKEL (reference sequence). The CDR3 DNA sequence: TGTGCCAGCAGTCTCCAGGGGAACACTGAAGCTTTCTTT. It codes for CASSLQGNTEAFF.

This clone appeared a single time. This chain uses TRBV5-6 with TRBJ2-3, with 13 positions matching TRBD2. Germline-derived CDR1 and CDR2 are SGHDT and YYEEEE. V lost 2 bases and J lost 2; bases outside the gene matches: 11. CDR3 size: 19 residues. The CDR3 DNA follows: TGTGCCAGCAGCTTACTCGGACTAGCGGGGGCAAGGGTCACAGATACGCAGTATTTT. Protein sequence: CASSLLGLAGARVTDTQYF.

This clone was recorded a few times. The chain uses TRBV5-8 and TRBJ2-6; 7 bases are shared with TRBD2. J lost 0 bases, V lost 4 bases, and 7 bases had no gene match. Germline values: CDR1 SGHTS, CDR2 YDEGEE. This CDR3 contains 17 residues. DNA of the CDR3: TGTGCCAGCAGCCCCTGGGGAGGGCACTCTGGGGCCAACGTCCTGACTTTC. It yields the protein CASSPWGGHSGANVLTF.